This T cell receptor beta chain emerged from a study of CD8 T cells in ankylosing spondylitis. This clonotype came up many times. TCRdb ran MiXCR on the 5' RACE reads and lists one entry per CDR3 protein. This sample has about 150,000 distinct CDR3 sequences; around 6.6% occur once, and the top ten carry around 11%. CDR1 and CDR2 (germline): DFQATT, SNEGSKA (reference sequence). The CDR3 has 13 amino acids. Trimming pared 7 bases from V and 4 bases from J, leaving 16 bases between. This clonotype was sampled from a female donor with ankylosing spondylitis or in good health (not recorded which). The chain employs TRBV20-1 and TRBJ1-1; D is possibly TRBD1 (6 bases). The source material was blood, either unsorted or a sorted T cell fraction (not recorded which). CDR3 region: CSVPDSSGTEAFF. The DNA of the CDR3 is TGCAGTGTTCCGGACAGCTCGGGCACTGAAGCTTTCTTT.